The 2 T cell receptor beta chains in this list originate from one sample, sequenced in a study of shared clonotypes between healthy human individuals. The method was immunoSEQ multiplex PCR; TCRdb's version includes in-frame clones alone and lacks a portion of them. Of hundreds of thousands of clones in the sample, 75% to 85% are singletons; the top ten hold roughly 13%. Material for sequencing was PBMCs. The receptors derive from a woman in her thirties or forties in good health. Some clones in this sample may be carry-over from other donors' samples.

This clone is a singleton in its sample. The CDR3 region has the DNA TGTGCCAGCAGGAGAACAGGGTGGGACGGCTACACCTTC. Protein sequence: CASRRTGWDGYTF. The V and J genes are TRBV2 and TRBJ1-2, with TRBD1 as a possible D gene (6 bases). CDR3 length equals 13 residues. Trimming left V 6 bases short and J 8 bases short, with 16 bases between. Germline CDR1 is SNHLY and CDR2 is FYNNEI.

CDR3 amino acids: CASRGGGSNYGYTF. The DNA of the CDR3 is TGTGCCAGCAGGGGGGGCGGTTCTAACTATGGCTACACCTTC. The chain couples TRBV28 to TRBJ1-2, with D perhaps TRBD1 (6 bases). The CDR3 has 14 residues. CDR1 MDHEN and CDR2 SYDVKM come from the germline V gene. Between the trimmed V and J ends, which lost 6 bases and 0 bases, there was a span of 11 bases.